The subject of this entry is one TCR beta chain. The antigen is unknown. Primed by a sample-barcoded 5' primer and a J-beta primer mix, a second PCR proceeded for about 6 to 11 cycles. TCRdb re-called the 5' RACE reads with MiXCR, one entry per CDR3 protein. The data hold about 1.8 million distinct CDR3 sequences, with roughly 50% observed a single time. This specimen belongs to a study of blood T cells in healthy people across ages. This CDR3 contains 17 residues. V dropped 0 bases and J dropped 0 bases, with 12 bases sitting between them. Germline-derived CDR1 and CDR2 are ENHRY and SYGVKD. General study findings and limits: Naive CD4+ cells and diversity were both higher in long-lived donors than in aged donors.

Sequencing was done on a sample of blood. V gene TRBV10-3 combines with J gene TRBJ1-5; D is unresolved. The origin of this receptor is a woman aged 40 to 50 in good health. The CDR3 loop is CAISESYSVYSNQPQHF. DNA of the CDR3: TGTGCCATCAGTGAGTCGTATTCCGTCTATAGCAATCAGCCCCAGCATTTT.